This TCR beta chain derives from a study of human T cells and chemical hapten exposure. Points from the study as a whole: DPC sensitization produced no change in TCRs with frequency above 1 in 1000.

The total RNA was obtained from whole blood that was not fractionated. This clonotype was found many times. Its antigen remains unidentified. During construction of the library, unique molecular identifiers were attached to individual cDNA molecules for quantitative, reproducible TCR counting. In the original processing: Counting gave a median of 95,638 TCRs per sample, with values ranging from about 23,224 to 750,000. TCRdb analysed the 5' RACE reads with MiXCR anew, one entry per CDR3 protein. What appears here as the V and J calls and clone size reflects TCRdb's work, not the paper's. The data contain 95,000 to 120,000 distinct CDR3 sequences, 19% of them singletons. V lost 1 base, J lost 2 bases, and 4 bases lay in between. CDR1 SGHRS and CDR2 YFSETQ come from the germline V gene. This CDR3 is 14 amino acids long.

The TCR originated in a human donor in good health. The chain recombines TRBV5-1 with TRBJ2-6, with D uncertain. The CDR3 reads CASSLTPGANVLTF. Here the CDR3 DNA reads TGCGCCAGCAGCTTGACTCCTGGGGCCAACGTCCTGACTTTC.